These 18 T cell receptor beta chains share one sample of origin, sequenced in a study of CXCR3-negative and CXCR3-positive naive CD8 T cells (dated by TCRdb to the late 2010s). TCRdb shows the sequencer as NextSeq 550. The Human TCR Profiling Kit (MiLaboratory) was used to make UMI-labeled 5' RACE TRB cDNA libraries. Each entry corresponds to one CDR3 protein sequence from reads that TCRdb reprocessed, and DNA is not given. The sample's clone listing holds about 41,000 distinct CDR3 sequences. The ten top clones hold around 1.9% of the sample. Sequencing was done on a sample of naive CXCR3- CD8+ T cells from blood. In light of the paper, this sample's cell subset or site label describes: CD45RO-CCR7+CD27+CD95- naive CD8+ T cells lacking CXCR3 (TNR3-). The origin of the receptors is a human donor in good health. Some clones in this sample may be carry-over from other donors' samples.

J is TRBJ2-1 and V is TRBV12-3 or TRBV12-4. The CDR3 length is 16 residues. The CDR3 protein is CASSLSAGSSYNEQFF.

V is TRBV7-2 and J is TRBJ2-1. Germline V gene lookup returns CDR1 SGHTA and CDR2 FQGNSA. CDR3 length: 15 residues. The CDR3 loop is CASSLIARRDNEQFF.

The J gene is TRBJ2-1, the V gene TRBV6-6; TCRdb gives TRBD1 as the D gene, but with no DNA this cannot be confirmed. The CDR3 runs 15 residues. Per germline, CDR1 MNHNY and CDR2 SVGAGI (reference sequence). The CDR3 region is CASTGLGLGYNEQFF.

The chain uses TRBV3-1 and TRBJ2-2; the D gene TCRdb calls, TRBD2, cannot be checked with no DNA. CDR1 is LGHDT and CDR2 is YNNKEL in the germline V gene (reference sequence). The CDR3 sequence is 15 residues long. CDR3 in amino acids: CASSSPSLGTGELFF.

V usage is TRBV29-1 and J usage is TRBJ2-1; the D gene TCRdb calls, TRBD2, cannot be checked with no DNA. This CDR3 has 18 amino acids. CDR1 is SQVTM and CDR2 is ANQGSEA in the germline V gene. The CDR3 is CSVDLTPHTGGQYNEQFF.

The CDR3 protein is CSVGGPYEQYF. The gene calls are TRBV29-1 and TRBJ2-7; the TCRdb call, TRBD1, lacks DNA for checking. This CDR3 region has 11 residues. Germline CDR1 is SQVTM and CDR2 is ANQGSEA.

This clonotype is deemed medium-sized by its frequency. The V call is TRBV5-1, the J call TRBJ2-7. Germline V gene data show CDR1 as SGHRS and CDR2 as YFSETQ. This CDR3 is 12 amino acids long. The CDR3 loop reads CASREKDYEQYF.

The chain combines TRBV5-1 with TRBJ2-3; TCRdb's D gene call, TRBD2, goes unchecked for lack of DNA. The CDR3 runs to 13 residues. The V gene's germline CDR1 is SGHRS and CDR2 YFSETQ. CDR3 region: CASIAGGADTQYF.

The CDR3 is CASHARGTPSSYEQYF. This chain joins TRBV2 and TRBJ2-7; the D call of TRBD1 rests on TCRdb alone, since no DNA is present to check it. CDR3 length: 16 amino acids. Germline V gives CDR1 SNHLY, CDR2 FYNNEI. Combining the CDR3 with reference TRBV2 and TRBJ2-7 gives the whole variable domain EPEVTQTPSHQVTQMGQEVILRCVPISNHLYFYWYRQILGQKVEFLVSFYNNEISEKSEIFDDQFSVERPDGSNFTLKIRSTKLEDSAMYFCASHARGTPSSYEQYFGPGTRLTVT.

J is TRBJ2-1 and V is TRBV12-3 or TRBV12-4; the D gene TCRdb calls, TRBD2, cannot be checked with no DNA. This CDR3 spans 17 amino acids. This chain's CDR3 is CASSHALSSAGWNEQFF.

J is TRBJ2-1 and V is TRBV7-9; TCRdb's assignment of TRBD2 cannot be checked, as there is no DNA. CDR3 size: 15 residues. CDR1 and CDR2 (germline): SEHNR, FQNEAQ (reference sequence). CDR3: CASSPPVRVINEQFF.

The gene calls are TRBV3-1 and TRBJ2-7. The CDR3 runs 12 residues. Germline CDR1 reads LGHDT; CDR2 reads YNNKEL (reference sequence). The CDR3 loop is CASSQVPYEQYF.

This chain connects TRBV4-3 to TRBJ1-6. From germline, CDR1 is LGHNA and CDR2 YSLEER. This CDR3 is built from 17 residues. The CDR3 region is CASSQDTGSSYNSPLHF.

The V call is TRBV7-9, the J call TRBJ1-2; no DNA is available, so the TRBD1 call from TCRdb remains unchecked. CDR3 length: 15 amino acids. In germline, CDR1 is SEHNR, CDR2 FQNEAQ (reference sequence). CDR3: CASSPGGRFPYGYTF.

This chain uses TRBV15 with TRBJ1-6. This CDR3 contains 18 residues. Germline V gene lookup returns CDR1 LNHNV and CDR2 YYDKDF (reference sequence). The CDR3: CATSPGRSSGSYNSPLHF.

Here the CDR3 reads CASSLERTDTQYF. The chain combines TRBV4-1 with TRBJ2-3. Per germline, CDR1 MGHRA and CDR2 YSYEKL. CDR3 length: 13 amino acids.

The V gene is TRBV3-1, the J gene TRBJ2-7; the TRBD2 assignment by TCRdb is unverifiable without DNA. The CDR3 loop spans 13 amino acids. From germline, CDR1 is LGHDT and CDR2 YNNKEL (reference sequence). The CDR3 reads CASSQGRSGEQYF.

V usage is TRBV29-1 and J usage is TRBJ1-2; the D call from TCRdb, TRBD1, cannot be confirmed without DNA. The length of the CDR3 is 12 residues. CDR1 and CDR2 from the germline V gene are SQVTM and ANQGSEA. CDR3 amino acids: CSVRGTGGEFTF.